Following are 17 T cell receptor beta chains from one sample sequenced in a study of shared clonotypes between healthy human individuals. Sequencing used immunoSEQ multiplex PCR; TCRdb keeps in-frame clones, though not all of them. The sample gives roughly 660,000 clones, 90% of which show up once; 34% is in the top ten. The sample was memory CD8+ T cells from PBMCs. This sample's subset: CD45RO+ cells pooled with CCR7-negative TemRA cells. The receptor set was obtained from a man aged 18 to 29 in good health. Some clones in this sample may be carry-over from other donors' samples.

This chain links TRBV27 with TRBJ2-2; the D gene could be TRBD1 or TRBD2 (5 bases each). V shed 5 bases and J shed 6 bases, with 16 bases lying between them. The germline CDR1 and CDR2 sequences are MNHEY and SMNVEV (reference sequence). The CDR3 is 15 residues long. The CDR3 nucleotides read TGTGCCAGCAGTATCTTAATTGGGGGTGCCGGGGAGCTGTTTTTT. It encodes CASSILIGGAGELFF.

The V and J genes are TRBV6-5 and TRBJ1-1; 7 nucleotides match TRBD1. CDR1 and CDR2 from the germline V gene are MNHEY and SVGAGI. The CDR3 is made up of 14 amino acids. The junction had 3 bases not matched to a gene; V was cut back by 4 bases and J by 1 base. The CDR3 is CASSSTGKNTEAFF. The CDR3 DNA follows: TGTGCCAGCAGTTCGACAGGGAAGAACACTGAAGCTTTCTTT.

The V and J genes are TRBV11-1 and TRBJ2-7; 8 bases match TRBD1. The CDR3 spans 15 residues. The germline CDR1 and CDR2 sequences are SGHAT and FQDESV (reference sequence). With 4 bases clipped from V and 3 bases from J, the junction kept 8 bases outside the gene matches. The DNA of the CDR3 is TGTGCCAGCAGCTCCCCCGGGACAGGCCACTACGAGCAGTACTTC. Translating gives CASSSPGTGHYEQYF.

The chain combines TRBV6-5 with TRBJ1-1; 7 positions agree with TRBD1. This CDR3 is built from 13 residues. V was pared by 6 bases and J by 5 bases, with 6 bases of the junction left unmatched. CDR1 is MNHEY, CDR2 SVGAGI, per germline. This chain's CDR3 is CASRINRGTEAFF. The CDR3 region has the DNA TGTGCCAGCAGAATTAACAGGGGAACTGAAGCTTTCTTT.

This clone occurred once. The J gene is TRBJ2-1, the V gene TRBV19; the match to TRBD2 covers 9 bases. Germline loops: CDR1 LNHDA, CDR2 SQIVND (reference sequence). This CDR3 region has 13 residues. The V gene end was trimmed by 10 bases and the J gene end by 0 bases; junction bases not matched to a gene: 1. As DNA, the CDR3 is TGTGCCACGGGACTAGCCTCCTACAATGAGCAGTTCTTC. It codes for CATGLASYNEQFF.

The chain couples TRBV19 to TRBJ2-2, with 7 bases identical to TRBD2. CDR3 size: 13 residues. The germline gives CDR1 LNHDA, CDR2 SQIVND (reference sequence). V shed 7 bases and J 6 bases; nucleotides not matched to a gene: 5. This CDR3 reads CASISAGSGELFF. CDR3 bases: TGTGCCAGTATCTCAGCGGGATCCGGGGAGCTGTTTTTT.

This rearrangement joins TRBV28 to TRBJ2-6; 9 bases fit TRBD1. The V segment lost 4 bases and the J segment 0 bases; nucleotides outside the gene matches: 1. CDR1 and CDR2 from the germline V gene are MDHEN and SYDVKM. The CDR3 has 16 residues. The CDR3 DNA reads as TGTGCCAGCAGTTCGACAGGGGGCTCTGGGGCCAACGTCCTGACTTTC. Translation: CASSSTGGSGANVLTF.

The J gene is TRBJ2-2, the V gene TRBV27, with 12 bases matching TRBD2. Trimming at V came to 6 bases and at J to 8 bases, leaving 4 bases not matched to a gene. CDR1 and CDR2 (germline): MNHEY, SMNVEV (reference sequence). The CDR3 is made up of 14 amino acids. CDR3 in amino acids: CASSSGTSGGELFF. In DNA, the CDR3 is TGTGCCAGCAGCTCGGGGACTAGCGGGGGGGAGCTGTTTTTT.

This chain links TRBV6-5 with TRBJ2-7; D gene unclear. Germline loops: CDR1 MNHEY, CDR2 SVGAGI. This CDR3 spans 16 amino acids. The V end was cut by 0 bases, the J end by 2 bases, with 14 bases between. CDR3: CASSYSKARPPYEQYF. The CDR3 DNA follows: TGTGCCAGCAGTTACTCGAAGGCCCGACCCCCCTACGAGCAGTACTTC.

The chain combines TRBV7-3 with TRBJ2-1, with TRBD2 matching 12 bases. Germline assignment: CDR1 SGHTA and CDR2 FQGTGA. CDR3 length: 17 residues. The V gene end was trimmed by 2 bases and the J gene end by 7 bases; junction bases not matched to a gene: 9. For the CDR3, the DNA is TGTGCCAGCAGCTTACGGGATCCGACTAGCGGGAGTAATGAGCAGTTCTTC. This translates into CASSLRDPTSGSNEQFF.

The V gene is TRBV5-5, the J gene TRBJ2-7; no definite D call. CDR3 length: 11 residues. The germline V gene has CDR1 SGHKS and CDR2 YYEKEE (reference sequence). Trimming removed 1 base at V and 6 bases at J, with 5 bases between. Written as DNA, the CDR3 is TGTGCCAGCAGCTTGTTTTCCGAGCAGTACTTC. Protein product: CASSLFSEQYF.

This rearrangement joins TRBV11-2 to TRBJ2-3, with 7 bases aligning to TRBD1. V lost 11 bases to trimming and J lost 6 bases; unmatched junction nucleotides: 11. CDR1 is SGHAT, CDR2 FQNNGV, per germline. The CDR3 extends over 13 amino acids. The CDR3 spells CASRSRGPDTQYF. The CDR3 DNA is TGTGCCTCTCGATCGAGGGGGCCCGATACGCAGTATTTT.

The CDR3 DNA reads TGTGCCAGCAGCCCCACTTTCACTGAAGCTTTCTTT. This sequence encodes CASSPTFTEAFF. The chain combines TRBV28 with TRBJ1-1; the D is unclear. This CDR3 comprises 12 residues. Germline CDR1 reads MDHEN; CDR2 reads SYDVKM. With 6 bases removed from V and 4 bases from J, the gap between germline ends came to 9 bases.

This clone was counted a single time. The V gene is TRBV7-9, the J gene TRBJ2-3; TRBD2 matches at 11 bases. CDR3 size: 18 residues. Germline assignment: CDR1 SEHNR and CDR2 FQNEAQ (reference sequence). Trimming removed 2 bases from V and 2 bases from J; junction bases left unmatched: 9. The CDR3 DNA reads as TGTGCCAGCAGCTTAATGTTAGCGGGAGGGCCTCCCACAGATACGCAGTATTTT. Residues: CASSLMLAGGPPTDTQYF.

V usage is TRBV9 and J usage is TRBJ2-5; D not certain. Trimming stripped 1 base from V and 5 bases from J, with 9 bases between. This CDR3 is 13 amino acids long. Germline values: CDR1 SGDLS, CDR2 YYNGEE. As DNA, the CDR3 is TGTGCCAGCAGCGTATCCCCCAAGGAGACCCAGTACTTC. Amino acid sequence: CASSVSPKETQYF.

The chain employs TRBV28 and TRBJ2-1, with D possibly being TRBD1 (5 bases). CDR1 and CDR2 (germline): MDHEN, SYDVKM. V lost 6 bases and J 0 bases, leaving 12 bases between the germline ends. This CDR3 has 15 residues. CDR3 bases: TGTGCCAGCAGAGCAGTCGACAGCTCCTACAATGAGCAGTTCTTC. Translating it yields CASRAVDSSYNEQFF.

CDR3 sequence (DNA): TGTGCCAGCAGCTTACTGAGAACCGAGCAGTACTTC. Translation gives CASSLLRTEQYF. This chain connects TRBV7-8 to TRBJ2-7; no clear D gene. The length of the CDR3 is 12 residues. V gave up 2 bases and J gave up 6 bases, with 8 bases separating them. Germline V gives CDR1 SGHVS, CDR2 FQNEAQ.